This T cell receptor beta chain was found in a study of chemoradiotherapy in HPV16-positive cancers (dated 2022 in TCRdb). In terms of the full investigation: Functional T-cell assays on cells from a couple of HPV16-positive patients defined candidate HPV-specific T-cell clones and common TCR motifs. The study set out to ask whether T-cell immunity against the HPV oncoproteins E6 and E7 changes over the course of chemoradiotherapy and whether that immunity affects survival. TCR repertoires from some 89 patients with HPV-related cancers were then used to track the candidate HPV-specific TCRs and motifs. Results and caveats for the whole study, not just this receptor: In HPV16-positive patients, expansion of HPV-responsive T cells during chemoradiotherapy was found to be associated with improved recurrence-free survival. Expansion of candidate HPV-specific clones and E7-related TCR motifs was observed in the tumor microenvironment during treatment, whereas no such expansion was observed for non-HPV-specific T cells. The functional definition of HPV-specific T cells came from only a couple of HPV16-positive patients, and the survival association was reported for HPV16-positive patients.

Repertoires were sampled repeatedly over the course of chemoradiotherapy so that clonal expansion in the tumor microenvironment could be followed. The library was obtained by the immunoSEQ multiplex PCR assay. The table was pulled from immuneACCESS by TCRdb, which kept in-frame rearrangements only. Such tables lose some clones; where checked, under half of the loss comes from unresolved V genes, and the rest has no known cause. The sample profile shows around 24,000 clones; 87% of them were found once. Roughly 4.5% of the sample comes from the top ten. A remark on this clone: There is no known antigen for this receptor. Per-base quality was not reported, and no clone a single base away is much larger than it.

The specimen was blood, collected from a patient who underwent chemoradiotherapy. The sequence was collected from a human donor with HPV-associated anogenital cancer.

At the DNA level, the sequence is TGCGCCAGCAACTGGATTCCCCGACAGACACTCTACGAGCAGTACTTC. This translates into CASNWIPRQTLYEQYF. Recombination connected TRBV10-1 to TRBJ2-7; TRBD1 is possibly the D segment (5 matching bases). From the germline V gene (reference sequence), CDR1 is WNHNN and CDR2 is SYGVQD. The CDR3 runs 16 residues from the cysteine to the phenylalanine. Kept here is only the CDR3 DNA, which spans 48 bases and is read in frame from base 1. V is clipped by 7 bases and J by 3 bases, and the sequence between their germline boundaries is 22 bases long.